This paragraph reports one TCR beta chain. Its antigen remains unidentified. The input lacks base qualities; no much larger clone sits a single base away. The source of the sample is a study of T cell changes during pregnancy in multiple sclerosis (dated by TCRdb to the late 2010s). Regarding the research as a whole: The study looked at changes in the T cell repertoire across pregnancy in women with multiple sclerosis.

Library prep was done by the immunoSEQ multiplex PCR assay. Here the immuneACCESS table is served through TCRdb, limited to in-frame sequences with V and J called. Missing clones are a known gap in these copies; in checked studies unresolved V genes cover under half, and the rest lacks a known reason. The sample yields 80,000 to 95,000 clones; more than 90% were counted once. More than 0.95% of the sample comes from the top ten. There are 16 amino acids in the CDR3, from cysteine to phenylalanine inclusive. Of all the DNA, just the CDR3 is kept, 48 bases in frame from base 1. From the germline V gene, CDR1 is MGHRA and CDR2 is YSYEKL. V ends up 2 bases short and J 4 bases short, with an unmatched junction base count of 10.

The sequences come from peripheral blood, collected in the second trimester of pregnancy. The rearrangement joined TRBV4-1 to TRBJ1-2, and TRBD1 matches 7 of the central bases. The source of this sequence is a female donor with multiple sclerosis, enrolled in a pregnancy study. The nucleotide sequence is TGCGCCAGCAGCCAACCCCGACAGGGTAAGGCCTATGGCTACACCTTC. This codes for CASSQPRQGKAYGYTF.